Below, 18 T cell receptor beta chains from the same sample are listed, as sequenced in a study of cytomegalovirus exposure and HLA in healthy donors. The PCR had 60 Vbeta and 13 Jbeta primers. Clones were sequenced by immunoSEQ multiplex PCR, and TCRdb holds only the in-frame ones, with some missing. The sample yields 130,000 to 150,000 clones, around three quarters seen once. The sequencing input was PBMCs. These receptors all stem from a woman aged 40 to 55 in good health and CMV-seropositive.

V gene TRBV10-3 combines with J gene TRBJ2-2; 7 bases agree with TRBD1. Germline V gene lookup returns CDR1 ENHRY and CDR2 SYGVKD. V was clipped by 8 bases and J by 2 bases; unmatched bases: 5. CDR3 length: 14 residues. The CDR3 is CAIWGTANTGELFF. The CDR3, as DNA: TGTGCCATCTGGGGGACAGCTAACACCGGGGAGCTGTTTTTT.

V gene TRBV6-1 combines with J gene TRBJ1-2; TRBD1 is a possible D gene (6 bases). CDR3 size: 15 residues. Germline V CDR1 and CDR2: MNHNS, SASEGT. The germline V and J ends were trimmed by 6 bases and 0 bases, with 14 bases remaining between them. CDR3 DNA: TGTGCCAGCAGCCCTGCAGGGGTCTCTAACTATGGCTACACCTTC. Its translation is CASSPAGVSNYGYTF.

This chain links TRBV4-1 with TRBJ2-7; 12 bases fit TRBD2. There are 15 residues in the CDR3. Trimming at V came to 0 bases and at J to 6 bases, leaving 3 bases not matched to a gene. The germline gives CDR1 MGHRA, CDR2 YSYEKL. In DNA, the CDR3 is TGCGCCAGCAGCCAAGAAGAACTAGCGGGGGGCGAGCAGTACTTC. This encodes CASSQEELAGGEQYF.

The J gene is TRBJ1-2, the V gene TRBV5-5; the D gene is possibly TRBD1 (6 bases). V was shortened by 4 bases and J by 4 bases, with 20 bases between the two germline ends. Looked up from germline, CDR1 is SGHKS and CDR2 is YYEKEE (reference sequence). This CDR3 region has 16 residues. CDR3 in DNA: TGTGCCAGCAGCATTGTTGGGCAGGGGTGGGGCTATGGCTACACCTTC. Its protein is CASSIVGQGWGYGYTF.

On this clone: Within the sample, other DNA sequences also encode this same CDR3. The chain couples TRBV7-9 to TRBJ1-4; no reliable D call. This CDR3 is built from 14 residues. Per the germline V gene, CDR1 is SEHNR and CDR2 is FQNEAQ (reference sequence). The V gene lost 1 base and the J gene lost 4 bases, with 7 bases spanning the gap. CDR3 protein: CASSLVQSNEKLFF. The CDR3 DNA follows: TGTGCCAGCAGCTTAGTACAGAGTAATGAAAAACTGTTTTTT.

The CDR3 DNA sequence: TGTGCCAGCAGCTTACTTTCGGGGGGGCCACGCGAGCAGTACTTC. It translates to CASSLLSGGPREQYF. This chain connects TRBV7-9 to TRBJ2-7; 8 nucleotides match TRBD2. From germline, CDR1 is SEHNR and CDR2 FQNEAQ (reference sequence). V lost 2 bases, J lost 6 bases, and 9 bases stayed unmatched. This CDR3 spans 15 amino acids.

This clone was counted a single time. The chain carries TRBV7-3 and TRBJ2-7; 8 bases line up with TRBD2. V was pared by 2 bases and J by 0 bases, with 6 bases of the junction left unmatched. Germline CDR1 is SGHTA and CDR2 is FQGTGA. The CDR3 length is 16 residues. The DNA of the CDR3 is TGTGCCAGCAGCTTAGCGGGGGGACTAAGCTCCTACGAGCAGTACTTC. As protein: CASSLAGGLSSYEQYF.

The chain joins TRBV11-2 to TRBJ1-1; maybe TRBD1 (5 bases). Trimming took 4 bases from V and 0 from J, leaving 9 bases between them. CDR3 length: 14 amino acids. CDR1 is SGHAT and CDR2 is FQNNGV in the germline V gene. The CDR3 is CASSSGLMNTEAFF. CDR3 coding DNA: TGTGCCAGCAGCTCGGGACTGATGAACACTGAAGCTTTCTTT.

CDR3 bases: TGCGCCAGCAGCTCACAGGGATACACTGAAGCTTTCTTT. This codes for CASSSQGYTEAFF. V usage is TRBV5-1 and J usage is TRBJ1-1; TRBD1 is a possible D gene (6 bases). This CDR3 is built from 13 residues. Germline loops: CDR1 SGHRS, CDR2 YFSETQ. The V end was cut by 3 bases, the J end by 3 bases, with 9 bases between.

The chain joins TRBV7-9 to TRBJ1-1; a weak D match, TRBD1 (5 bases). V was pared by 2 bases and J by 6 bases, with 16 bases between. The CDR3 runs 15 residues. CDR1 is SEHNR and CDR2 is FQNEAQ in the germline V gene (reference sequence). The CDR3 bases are TGTGCCAGCAGCTTACAGACAGAGCTTCCGCCTGAAGCTTTCTTT. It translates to CASSLQTELPPEAFF.

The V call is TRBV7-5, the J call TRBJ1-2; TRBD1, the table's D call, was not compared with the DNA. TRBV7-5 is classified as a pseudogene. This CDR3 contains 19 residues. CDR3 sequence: CVRSLAPPSDRDPTYGYTF. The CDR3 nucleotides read TGTGTCAGAAGCTTAGCCCCACCCTCGGACAGGGACCCTACCTATGGCTACACCTTC.

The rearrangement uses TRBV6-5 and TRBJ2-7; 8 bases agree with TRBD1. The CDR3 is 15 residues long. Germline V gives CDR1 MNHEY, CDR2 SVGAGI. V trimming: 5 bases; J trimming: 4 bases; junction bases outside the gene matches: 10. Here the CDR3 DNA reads TGTGCCAGCAGTACCTGGACAGGGCCCTTATACGAGCAGTACTTC. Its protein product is CASSTWTGPLYEQYF.

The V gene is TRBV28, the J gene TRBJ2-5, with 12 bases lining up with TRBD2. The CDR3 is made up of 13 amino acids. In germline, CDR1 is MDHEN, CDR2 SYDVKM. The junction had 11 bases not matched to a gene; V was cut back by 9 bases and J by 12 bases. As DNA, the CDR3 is TGTGCCAGTCGGACTAGCGGGGCAAGAGTTGAGTACTTC. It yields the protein CASRTSGARVEYF.

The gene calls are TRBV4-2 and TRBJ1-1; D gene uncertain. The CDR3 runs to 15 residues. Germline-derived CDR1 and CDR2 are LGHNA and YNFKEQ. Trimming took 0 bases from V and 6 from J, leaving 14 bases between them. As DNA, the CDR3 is TGTGCCAGCAGCCAAGATAAGGAGGGTTGGGCTGAAGCTTTCTTT. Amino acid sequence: CASSQDKEGWAEAFF.

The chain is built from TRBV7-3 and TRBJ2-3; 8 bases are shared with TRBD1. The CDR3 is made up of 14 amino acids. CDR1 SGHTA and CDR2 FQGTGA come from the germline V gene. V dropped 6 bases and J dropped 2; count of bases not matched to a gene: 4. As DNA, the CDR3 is TGTGCCAGCAGGGGTCAGGGGGCCACAGATACGCAGTATTTT. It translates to CASRGQGATDTQYF.

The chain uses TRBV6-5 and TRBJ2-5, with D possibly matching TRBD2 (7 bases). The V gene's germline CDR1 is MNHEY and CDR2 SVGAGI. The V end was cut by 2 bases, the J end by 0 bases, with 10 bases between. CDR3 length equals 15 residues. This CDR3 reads CASSYGGGDQETQYF. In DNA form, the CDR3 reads TGTGCCAGCAGTTACGGCGGGGGCGACCAAGAGACCCAGTACTTC.

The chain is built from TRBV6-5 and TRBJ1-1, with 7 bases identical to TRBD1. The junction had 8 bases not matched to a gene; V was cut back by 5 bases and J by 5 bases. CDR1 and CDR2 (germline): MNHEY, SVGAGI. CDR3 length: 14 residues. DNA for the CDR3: TGTGCCAGCAGTCCCCTGACAGGGACGACTGAAGCTTTCTTT. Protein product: CASSPLTGTTEAFF.

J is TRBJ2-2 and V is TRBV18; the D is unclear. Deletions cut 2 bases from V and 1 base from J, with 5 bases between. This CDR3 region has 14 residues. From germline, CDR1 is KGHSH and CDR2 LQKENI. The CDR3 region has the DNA TGTGCCAGCTCACCAATACTGAACACCGGGGAGCTGTTTTTT. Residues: CASSPILNTGELFF. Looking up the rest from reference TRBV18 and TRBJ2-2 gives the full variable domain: NAGVMQNPRHLVRRRGQEARLRCSPMKGHSHVYWYRQLPEEGLKFMVYLQKENIIDESGMPKERFSAEFPKEGPSILRIQQVVRGDSAAYFCASSPILNTGELFFGEGSRLTVL.